The 18 T cell receptor beta chains listed next were all sequenced from one sample in a study of cytomegalovirus exposure and HLA in healthy donors. The PCR ran on 60 Vbeta and 13 Jbeta primers. Profiling relied on immunoSEQ multiplex PCR, and the TCRdb table lists in-frame clones only, not all of them. The sample includes about 84,000 clones, about 90% seen only once; the top ten take around 2.3%. The source material was PBMCs. The receptor set was obtained from a man younger than 35 in good health and CMV-seronegative.

This chain connects TRBV4-2 to TRBJ2-4, with 9 bases fitting TRBD2. This CDR3 has 18 amino acids. CDR1 is LGHNA and CDR2 is YNFKEQ in the germline V gene. With V trimmed by 4 bases and J by 1 base, 11 bases remained unmatched. The chain's CDR3 is CASSPGLARGRAKNIQYF. The CDR3 DNA reads as TGTGCCAGCAGCCCGGGACTAGCCCGAGGACGGGCCAAAAACATTCAGTACTTC.

The V and J genes are TRBV19 and TRBJ2-7, with 11 bases fitting TRBD1. The CDR3 runs to 17 residues. Germline CDR1 is LNHDA and CDR2 is SQIVND (reference sequence). Trimming removed 3 bases from V and 3 bases from J; junction bases left unmatched: 10. This chain's CDR3 is CASSMEGQGAKSYEQYF. Written as DNA, the CDR3 is TGTGCCAGTAGTATGGAAGGACAGGGGGCTAAAAGCTACGAGCAGTACTTC.

Notes on this clone: Other DNA sequences in this sample translate to the same CDR3. This chain links TRBV4-2 with TRBJ2-7; 11 bases map to TRBD2. Germline V lookup: CDR1 LGHNA, CDR2 YNFKEQ. The CDR3 consists of 16 residues. The V and J ends lost 1 base and 7 bases, in that order; junction bases with no gene match: 9. CDR3 region: CASSQGLAGGPFEQYF. The CDR3 nucleotides read TGTGCCAGCAGCCAAGGTTTAGCGGGAGGGCCGTTTGAGCAGTACTTC.

This clone was detected only a few times. Distinct nucleotide sequences in the sample also encode this CDR3. The chain couples TRBV28 to TRBJ2-7; 8 bases agree with TRBD2. The junction had 2 bases not matched to a gene; V was cut back by 8 bases and J by 2 bases. Germline assignment: CDR1 MDHEN and CDR2 SYDVKM. This CDR3 contains 12 residues. The CDR3 spells CASQRETYEQYF. CDR3 DNA: TGTGCCAGCCAGCGGGAGACCTACGAGCAGTACTTC.

The CDR3, as DNA: TGCAGCGTTGAAATAGGGACTAGCACAGATACGCAGTATTTT. Translation: CSVEIGTSTDTQYF. The rearrangement links TRBV29-1 to TRBJ2-3, with D perhaps matching TRBD2 (6 bases). V was shortened by 2 bases and J by 0 bases, with 9 bases between the two germline ends. The germline V gene has CDR1 SQVTM and CDR2 ANQGSEA. The CDR3 contains 14 residues.

The chain recombines TRBV19 with TRBJ1-5; weak D call: TRBD1 (6 bases). Germline loops: CDR1 LNHDA, CDR2 SQIVND (reference sequence). V lost 5 bases to trimming and J lost 4 bases, with 24 bases between them. This CDR3 spans 18 amino acids. The CDR3 loop is CASSPSHIGARGNQPQHF. The CDR3 region has the DNA TGTGCCAGTAGTCCCTCCCATATCGGAGCCAGGGGAAATCAGCCCCAGCATTTT.

The chain recombines TRBV19 with TRBJ1-1; D is uncertain. With 8 bases removed from V and 4 bases from J, the gap between germline ends came to 20 bases. Germline CDR1 is LNHDA and CDR2 is SQIVND (reference sequence). The CDR3 spans 15 residues. This chain's CDR3 is CASSHAGSPSTEAFF. CDR3 coding DNA: TGTGCCAGTTCACACGCGGGAAGTCCGAGCACTGAAGCTTTCTTT.

This clone was recorded only once. The chain joins TRBV27 to TRBJ1-6; 7 bases agree with TRBD1. Germline V gene sequence: CDR1 MNHEY, CDR2 SMNVEV (reference sequence). The CDR3 extends over 15 amino acids. J gave up 9 bases and V 5 bases, and 10 bases lay outside the gene matches. DNA of the CDR3: TGTGCCAGCAGTCCTACAGGGGTTGGCGGTTCACCCCTCCACTTT. Amino acids: CASSPTGVGGSPLHF.

V is TRBV5-1 and J is TRBJ2-3, with 7 positions matching TRBD1. The CDR3 totals 15 residues. Germline assignment: CDR1 SGHRS and CDR2 YFSETQ. The junction had 3 bases not matched to a gene; V was cut back by 0 bases and J by 2 bases. CDR3 DNA sequence: TGCGCCAGCAGCTTGGTCGGGACAGTCACAGATACGCAGTATTTT. It translates to CASSLVGTVTDTQYF.

This clone was found once. The rearrangement links TRBV6-5 to TRBJ2-7; TRBD1 matches 8 bases. CDR1 and CDR2 from the germline V gene are MNHEY and SVGAGI. The junction had 4 bases not matched to a gene; V was cut back by 0 bases and J by 3 bases. The CDR3 spans 15 residues. CDR3 sequence: CASSYSPGQVYEQYF. The CDR3 DNA reads as TGTGCCAGCAGTTACTCACCGGGACAGGTCTACGAGCAGTACTTC.

The genes are TRBV7-2 and TRBJ2-7; tentatively, D is TRBD2 (5 bases). The CDR3 has 14 residues. The germline V gene has CDR1 SGHTA and CDR2 FQGNSA. The V and J ends lost 5 bases and 4 bases respectively, with 15 bases between them. CDR3 protein: CASSPPGRVYEQYF. In DNA, the CDR3 is TGTGCCAGCAGCCCCCCTGGGCGGGTTTACGAGCAGTACTTC.

This clone was observed a single time. The CDR3 DNA reads TGTGCCAGCAGCTTAATGTTTTCGGGGGATGGCTACACCTTC. Its protein is CASSLMFSGDGYTF. V gene TRBV7-9 combines with J gene TRBJ1-2; D may be TRBD1 (5 bases). Trimming cost V 2 bases and J 6 bases, with 13 bases left between them. The CDR3 has 14 amino acids. CDR1 is SEHNR, CDR2 FQNEAQ, per germline (reference sequence).

V and J are TRBV10-3 and TRBJ1-1; a possible D gene is TRBD1 (5 bases). There are 12 residues in the CDR3. The germline V gene has CDR1 ENHRY and CDR2 SYGVKD. Trimming left V 10 bases short and J 1 base short, with 10 bases between. CDR3 DNA sequence: TGTGCCACCCAAAGGGGGAACACTGAAGCTTTCTTT. This sequence encodes CATQRGNTEAFF.

The chain is built from TRBV28 and TRBJ1-1; possible D gene TRBD1, 6 bases. In germline, CDR1 is MDHEN, CDR2 SYDVKM. Trimming removed 8 bases from V and 12 bases from J, with 19 bases in between. This CDR3 comprises 12 residues. The chain's CDR3 is CASVKLQGQTFF. CDR3 nucleotides: TGTGCCAGCGTAAAATTGCAGGGGCAAACTTTCTTT.

V usage is TRBV7-2 and J usage is TRBJ2-5; 14 bases match TRBD2. The end of the DNA aligns better with TRBJ2-7, so the J call may be wrong. The germline V gene encodes CDR1 SGHTA and CDR2 FQGNSA. The CDR3 spans 15 residues. The CDR3 spells CASSSGLAGVYEQYF. CDR3 DNA: TGTGCCAGCAGCTCGGGACTAGCGGGAGTTTACGAGCAGTACTTC.

The chain combines TRBV27 with TRBJ2-5; 10 nucleotides line up with TRBD2. Judging by the DNA end, TRBJ2-7 fits better; the J call may be wrong. The CDR3 totals 12 residues. Germline CDR1 and CDR2: MNHEY and SMNVEV (reference sequence). The CDR3 spells CASGTSVYEQYF. As DNA, the CDR3 is TGTGCCAGCGGGACTAGCGTATACGAGCAGTACTTC.

The J gene is TRBJ1-2, the V gene TRBV27, with TRBD1 matching over 7 bases. CDR3 length: 13 amino acids. The ends lost 10 bases at V and 0 bases at J; junction bases unmatched: 5. Germline assignment: CDR1 MNHEY and CDR2 SMNVEV (reference sequence). The CDR3 DNA sequence: TGTGCCACCAGGGGGGGGGCTAACTATGGCTACACCTTC. This codes for CATRGGANYGYTF.

This clone appeared a single time. The gene calls are TRBV28 and TRBJ2-7; D is undetermined. V lost 5 bases, J lost 6 bases, and 14 bases lay in between. The germline gives CDR1 MDHEN, CDR2 SYDVKM. The CDR3 loop spans 13 amino acids. This CDR3 is CASSPPRSGEQYF. As DNA, the CDR3 is TGTGCCAGCAGTCCACCGCGATCCGGCGAGCAGTACTTC.